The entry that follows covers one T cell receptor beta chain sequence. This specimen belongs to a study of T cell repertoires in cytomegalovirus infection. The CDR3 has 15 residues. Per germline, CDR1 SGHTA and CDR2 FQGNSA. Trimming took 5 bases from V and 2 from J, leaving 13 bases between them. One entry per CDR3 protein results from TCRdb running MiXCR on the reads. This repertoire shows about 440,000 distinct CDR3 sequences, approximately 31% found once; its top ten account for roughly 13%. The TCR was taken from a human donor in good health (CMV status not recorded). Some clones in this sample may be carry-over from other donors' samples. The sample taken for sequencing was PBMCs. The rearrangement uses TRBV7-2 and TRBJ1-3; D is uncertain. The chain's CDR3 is CASSGRAEPGNTIYF. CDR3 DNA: TGTGCCAGCAGCGGACGGGCGGAGCCTGGAAACACCATATATTTT. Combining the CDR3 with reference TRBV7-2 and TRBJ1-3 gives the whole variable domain GAGVSQSPSNKVTEKGKDVELRCDPISGHTALYWYRQSLGQGLEFLIYFQGNSAPDKSGLPSDRFSAERTGGSVSTLTIQRTQQEDSAVYLCASSGRAEPGNTIYFGEGSWLTVV.